The rows below give T cell receptor beta chains drawn from one sample of a study of blood T cell repertoires in COVID-19. Repertoires were generated with immunoSEQ multiplex PCR, while TCRdb's copy carries only in-frame clones and drops some. The repertoire holds over 60,000 clones, with 60% to 85% as singletons. Sequencing was carried out using peripheral blood. These receptors were obtained from a human donor in a cohort sampled during active COVID-19. The CDR3 runs from the conserved cysteine through the conserved F or W. A D gene is named only where the DNA matches it firmly. For some rows the clone size is stated as once, few or many, or as a class when expanded; others skip it.

length: 16; size: .; D: .; V: TRBV14; J: TRBJ1-1; CDR3: CASSPLGGVMNTEAFF; DNA: TGTGCCAGCAGCCCTCTGGGGGGGGTAATGAACACTGAAGCTTTCTTT
length: 15; size: .; D: .; V: TRBV6-1; J: TRBJ1-5; CDR3: CASSEAGTDYQPQHF; DNA: TGTGCCAGCAGTGAAGCCGGGACTGACTATCAGCCCCAGCATTTT
length: 14; size: .; D: .; V: TRBV15; J: TRBJ2-7; CDR3: CATSDLRDYREQYF; DNA: TGTGCCACCAGCGACCTCCGGGATTACCGCGAGCAGTACTTC
length: 15; size: .; D: .; V: TRBV13; J: TRBJ2-1; CDR3: CASSLRPENPGEQFF; DNA: TGTGCCAGCAGCTTACGGCCAGAGAACCCGGGTGAGCAGTTCTTC
length: 17; size: .; D: .; V: TRBV18; J: TRBJ1-1; CDR3: CASSLIRGQTENTEAFF; DNA: TGTGCCAGCTCACTTATAAGGGGCCAAACGGAGAACACTGAAGCTTTCTTT
length: 14; size: .; D: .; V: TRBV5-4; J: TRBJ2-7; CDR3: CASSSSPGLDEQYF; DNA: TGTGCCAGCAGCTCGAGCCCGGGACTGGACGAGCAGTACTTC
length: 12; size: .; D: .; V: TRBV15; J: TRBJ1-1; CDR3: CATSRANTEAFF; DNA: TGTGCCACCAGCAGAGCTAACACTGAAGCTTTCTTT
length: 17; size: .; D: TRBD1; V: TRBV28; J: TRBJ2-2; CDR3: CASSLNGGTGNTGELFF; DNA: TGTGCCAGCAGTTTAAATGGTGGGACAGGGAACACCGGGGAGCTGTTTTTT
length: 14; size: .; D: TRBD1; V: TRBV19; J: TRBJ2-1; CDR3: CASSMGQGDNEQFF; DNA: TGTGCCAGTAGTATGGGGCAGGGGGACAATGAGCAGTTCTTC
length: 11; size: .; D: .; V: TRBV20-1; J: TRBJ2-7; CDR3: CSAYRAYEQYF; DNA: TGCAGTGCATACCGGGCCTACGAGCAGTACTTC
length: 14; size: .; D: .; V: TRBV5-1; J: TRBJ2-2; CDR3: CASSLGQNTGELFF; DNA: TGCGCCAGCAGCTTGGGACAAAACACCGGGGAGCTGTTTTTT
length: 15; size: .; D: .; V: TRBV18; J: TRBJ2-7; CDR3: CASSLRQESSYEQYF; DNA: TGTGCCAGCTCACTCCGACAGGAGAGCTCCTACGAGCAGTACTTC
length: 15; size: few; D: TRBD2; V: TRBV28; J: TRBJ2-1; CDR3: CASSLGTSGYNEQFF; DNA: TGTGCCAGCAGCTTAGGGACTAGCGGATACAATGAGCAGTTCTTC
length: 16; size: .; D: TRBD1; V: TRBV28; J: TRBJ2-1; CDR3: CASSWPGQGRGNEQFF; DNA: TGTGCCAGCAGTTGGCCGGGACAGGGAAGAGGTAATGAGCAGTTCTTC
length: 13; size: .; D: TRBD1; V: TRBV29-1; J: TRBJ1-5; CDR3: CSVGQGIDQPQHF; DNA: TGCAGCGTGGGACAGGGGATTGATCAGCCCCAGCATTTT
length: 15; size: .; D: .; V: TRBV4-3; J: TRBJ1-3; CDR3: CASSQEPIPGNTIYF; DNA: TGCGCCAGCAGCCAAGAACCTATACCCGGAAACACCATATATTTT
length: 15; size: .; D: TRBD2; V: TRBV7-9; J: TRBJ2-2; CDR3: CASSPVGGGTGELFF; DNA: TGTGCCAGCAGCCCGGTCGGGGGGGGCACCGGGGAGCTGTTTTTT
length: 15; size: .; D: TRBD1; V: TRBV6-2/TRBV6-3; J: TRBJ1-4; CDR3: CASSVGRQGGKKLFF; DNA: TGTGCCAGCAGTGTCGGTAGACAGGGGGGCAAGAAACTGTTTTTT
length: 13; size: few; D: .; V: TRBV29-1; J: TRBJ1-1; CDR3: CSARGGTNTEAFF; DNA: TGCAGCGCCAGAGGAGGGACCAACACTGAAGCTTTCTTT
length: 19; size: once; D: .; V: TRBV7-2; J: TRBJ1-2; CDR3: CASSLGQGSGVYSNYGYTF; DNA: TGTGCCAGCAGCTTAGGTCAGGGGTCCGGAGTTTATTCCAACTATGGCTACACCTTC
length: 15; size: few; D: .; V: TRBV5-6; J: TRBJ2-1; CDR3: CASNERLVFYNEQFF; DNA: TGTGCCAGCAACGAACGACTAGTGTTCTACAATGAGCAGTTCTTC
length: 15; size: .; D: .; V: TRBV6-5; J: TRBJ2-7; CDR3: CASSRSVGLAYEQYF; DNA: TGTGCCAGCAGCCGCTCGGTGGGGCTAGCCTACGAGCAGTACTTC
length: 14; size: .; D: TRBD1; V: TRBV19; J: TRBJ2-3; CDR3: CASRDRGRPDTQYF; DNA: TGTGCCAGTAGGGACAGGGGGCGACCAGATACGCAGTATTTT
length: 14; size: .; D: .; V: TRBV5-4; J: TRBJ2-2; CDR3: CAIKTGSGTGELFF; DNA: TGTGCCATCAAAACAGGGTCGGGCACCGGGGAGCTGTTTTTT
length: 15; size: .; D: TRBD2; V: TRBV5-1; J: TRBJ2-2; CDR3: CASSLSGGNTGELFF; DNA: TGCGCCAGCAGCTTAAGCGGGGGAAACACCGGGGAGCTGTTTTTT
length: 17; size: .; D: .; V: TRBV5-4; J: TRBJ1-2; CDR3: CASSYLRGEGRHYGYTF; DNA: TGTGCCAGCAGCTACCTTCGGGGGGAGGGTAGGCACTATGGCTACACCTTC
length: 12; size: .; D: .; V: TRBV19; J: TRBJ2-1; CDR3: CASSIGKGEQFF; DNA: TGTGCCAGTAGTATAGGTAAGGGGGAGCAGTTCTTC
length: 13; size: .; D: .; V: TRBV29-1; J: TRBJ1-1; CDR3: CSAQQLQDTEAFF; DNA: TGCAGCGCCCAACAGCTCCAGGACACTGAAGCTTTCTTT
length: 14; size: .; D: .; V: TRBV27; J: TRBJ2-1; CDR3: CASRVRSLYNEQFF; DNA: TGTGCCAGCAGGGTGCGGTCCCTCTACAATGAGCAGTTCTTC
length: 15; size: few; D: .; V: TRBV4-2; J: TRBJ1-1; CDR3: CASSQGLSQGGEAFF; DNA: TGTGCCAGCAGCCAAGGTCTTAGCCAGGGAGGCGAAGCTTTCTTT
length: 15; size: .; D: TRBD1; V: TRBV5-1; J: TRBJ1-1; CDR3: CASSLSPTGGDEAFF; DNA: TGCGCCAGCAGCTTGAGTCCTACAGGGGGGGATGAAGCTTTCTTT
length: 16; size: .; D: TRBD2; V: TRBV2; J: TRBJ2-5; CDR3: CASSLGTSGGQETQYF; DNA: TGTGCCAGCAGTCTTGGGACTAGCGGGGGCCAGGAGACCCAGTACTTC
length: 15; size: once; D: TRBD1; V: TRBV5-6; J: TRBJ1-4; CDR3: CASSRRQGYNEKLFF; DNA: TGTGCCAGCAGCCGTCGACAGGGGTATAATGAAAAACTGTTTTTT
length: 14; size: .; D: TRBD1; V: TRBV6-5; J: TRBJ2-7; CDR3: CASRKGTAHYEQYF; DNA: TGTGCCAGCAGGAAAGGGACAGCCCACTACGAGCAGTACTTC
length: 17; size: few; D: .; V: TRBV7-9; J: TRBJ1-2; CDR3: CASSHTRDQGSYYGYTF; DNA: TGTGCCAGCAGCCACACGCGAGACCAGGGCAGCTACTATGGCTACACCTTC
length: 16; size: .; D: .; V: TRBV5-1; J: TRBJ1-1; CDR3: CASSWGQTAMNTEAFF; DNA: TGCGCCAGCAGCTGGGGCCAGACGGCCATGAACACTGAAGCTTTCTTT
length: 16; size: .; D: TRBD2; V: TRBV11-1; J: TRBJ2-1; CDR3: CASSLEIGLADNEQFF; DNA: TGTGCCAGCAGCTTAGAAATTGGACTAGCGGACAATGAGCAGTTCTTC
length: 13; size: .; D: .; V: TRBV12-3/TRBV12-4; J: TRBJ2-1; CDR3: CASSITTAAEQFF; DNA: TGTGCCAGCAGTATTACGACAGCTGCGGAGCAGTTCTTC
length: 17; size: .; D: TRBD1; V: TRBV6-2/TRBV6-3; J: TRBJ1-1; CDR3: CASSYRDRGGPNTEAFF; DNA: TGTGCCAGCAGTTATCGGGACAGGGGCGGGCCAAACACTGAAGCTTTCTTT
length: 14; size: .; D: .; V: TRBV28; J: TRBJ1-2; CDR3: CASSPPPPNYGYTF; DNA: TGTGCCAGCAGTCCCCCTCCCCCTAACTATGGCTACACCTTC
length: 15; size: .; D: .; V: TRBV6-1; J: TRBJ2-3; CDR3: CASSEAGVGLNTQYF; DNA: TGTGCCAGCAGTGAAGCTGGAGTTGGGTTGAATACGCAGTATTTT
length: 13; size: .; D: TRBD1; V: TRBV12-3/TRBV12-4; J: TRBJ1-6; CDR3: CASAGQGNSPLHF; DNA: TGTGCCAGCGCGGGACAGGGGAATTCACCCCTCCACTTT
length: 11; size: .; D: .; V: TRBV6-5; J: TRBJ2-1; CDR3: CASSYSREQFF; DNA: TGTGCCAGCAGTTACTCGAGAGAGCAGTTCTTC
length: 15; size: .; D: .; V: TRBV15; J: TRBJ2-7; CDR3: CATSRDLQGGYEQYF; DNA: TGTGCCACCAGCAGAGATCTACAGGGGGGGTACGAGCAGTACTTC
length: 17; size: .; D: .; V: TRBV11-2; J: TRBJ2-4; CDR3: CASSPRHGGASENIQYF; DNA: TGTGCCAGCAGCCCCCGCCATGGAGGGGCATCTGAGAACATTCAGTACTTC
length: 15; size: .; D: .; V: TRBV7-8; J: TRBJ1-5; CDR3: CASSRRRGSNQPQHF; DNA: TGTGCCAGCAGCCGCCGGAGGGGTAGCAATCAGCCCCAGCATTTT
length: 14; size: .; D: .; V: TRBV3-1/TRBV3-2; J: TRBJ1-5; CDR3: CASSQGRVNQPQHF; DNA: TGTGCCAGCAGCCAAGGTCGAGTCAATCAGCCCCAGCATTTT
length: 18; size: few; D: .; V: TRBV6-4; J: TRBJ1-2; CDR3: CASSDVGENNLANYGYTF; DNA: TGTGCCAGCAGTGACGTGGGAGAGAACAATTTAGCTAACTATGGCTACACCTTC